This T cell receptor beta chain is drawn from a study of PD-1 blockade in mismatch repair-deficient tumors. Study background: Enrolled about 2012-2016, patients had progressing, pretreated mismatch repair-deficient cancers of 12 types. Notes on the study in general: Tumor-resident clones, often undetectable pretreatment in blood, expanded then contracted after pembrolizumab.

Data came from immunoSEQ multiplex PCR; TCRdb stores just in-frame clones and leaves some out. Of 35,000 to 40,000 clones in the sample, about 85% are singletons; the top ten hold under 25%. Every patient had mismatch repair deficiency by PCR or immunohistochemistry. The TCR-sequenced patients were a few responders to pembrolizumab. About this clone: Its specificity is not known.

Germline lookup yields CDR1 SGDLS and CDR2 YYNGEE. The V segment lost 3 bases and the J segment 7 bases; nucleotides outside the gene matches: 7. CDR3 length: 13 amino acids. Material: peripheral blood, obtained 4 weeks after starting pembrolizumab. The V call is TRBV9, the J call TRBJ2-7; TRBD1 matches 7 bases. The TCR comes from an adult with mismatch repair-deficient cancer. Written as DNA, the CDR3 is TGTGCCAGCAGCGCCTTGACAGGGTCAGAGCAGTACTTC. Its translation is CASSALTGSEQYF.